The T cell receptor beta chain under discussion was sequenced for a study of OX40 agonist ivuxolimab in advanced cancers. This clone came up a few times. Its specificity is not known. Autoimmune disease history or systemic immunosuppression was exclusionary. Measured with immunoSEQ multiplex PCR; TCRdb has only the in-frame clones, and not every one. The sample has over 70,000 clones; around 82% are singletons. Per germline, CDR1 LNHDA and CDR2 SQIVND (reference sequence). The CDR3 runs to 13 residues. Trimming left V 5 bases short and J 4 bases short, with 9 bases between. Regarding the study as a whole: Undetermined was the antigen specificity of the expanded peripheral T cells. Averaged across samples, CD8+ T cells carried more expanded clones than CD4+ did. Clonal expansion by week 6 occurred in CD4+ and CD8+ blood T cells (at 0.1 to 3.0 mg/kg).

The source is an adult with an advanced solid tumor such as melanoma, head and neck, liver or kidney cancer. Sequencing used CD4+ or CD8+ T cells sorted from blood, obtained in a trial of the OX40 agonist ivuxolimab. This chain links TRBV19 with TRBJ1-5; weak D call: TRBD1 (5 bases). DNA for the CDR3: TGTGCCAGTAGTGGGCGGGGGAATCAGCCCCAGCATTTT. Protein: CASSGRGNQPQHF.